The following is a T cell receptor (beta chain) sequence with its context. The CDR3 spans 14 residues. The germline V gene has CDR1 SGHDN and CDR2 FVKESK. Trimming stripped 1 base from V and 0 bases from J, with 7 bases between. PCR employed 60 Vbeta and 13 Jbeta primers. Repertoires were generated with immunoSEQ multiplex PCR, while TCRdb's copy carries only in-frame clones and drops some. The sample consists of 100,000 to 150,000 clones, 70% to 90% of them appearing once. The data are from a study of cytomegalovirus exposure and HLA in healthy donors. Samples came from healthy bone marrow donors. V is TRBV14 and J is TRBJ2-7; D is unclear. The sequence came from a man aged 18 to 29 in good health and CMV-seropositive. Sequencing was performed on PBMCs. Here the CDR3 reads CASSQVQFSYEQYF. The CDR3 nucleotides read TGTGCCAGCAGCCAAGTTCAGTTCTCCTACGAGCAGTACTTC.